Listed below are T cell receptor beta chains from one sample, sequenced in a study of T cells after yellow fever vaccination. TCRdb analysed the 5' RACE reads with MiXCR anew, one entry per CDR3 protein. The table records some 560,000 distinct CDR3 sequences, approximately 16% of them present only once. Sequenced material: PBMCs, taken about 5 days after the first yellow fever vaccination. Receptors originate from a man younger than 35 who received the YFV17D yellow fever vaccine. CDR3s leave out the opening cysteine and the closing phenylalanine or tryptophan.

TRBV6-5 ASSYRGSGARGKNIQY
TRBV12-3/TRBV12-4 ASSSTGPNGEQF
TRBV4-1 ASSQVAGEGTDTQY
TRBV9 ASSPESHEQY
TRBV10-3 AIRDGYTEAF
TRBV4-2 ASSQEPSGEISYEQY
TRBV11-2 ASSWRGPGELF
TRBV19 ASSPEAYGYT
TRBV20-1 SASGTGIDTQY
TRBV7-3 ASSPRTAPGYT
TRBV7-2 ASSLVPGLAETQY
TRBV5-1 ASSTGLAGYSSYNEQF
TRBV5-4 ASSWVAGNNEQF
TRBV20-1 SAPDGRYSNQPQH
TRBV7-8 ASSRILGGGIYNEQF
TRBV7-8 ASRDRSSTDTQY
TRBV5-1 ASGLGPDSYYEQY
TRBV5-6 ASSFPRGRGTQY
TRBV12-3/TRBV12-4 ASSLSDTGELF
TRBV27 ASSLTILSYEQY